These 28 T cell receptor beta chains were sequenced from one sample in a study of blood T cell repertoires in COVID-19. TCRdb's copy holds only in-frame clones and misses some; the assay was immunoSEQ multiplex PCR. The sample contains over 150,000 clones, 85% to 90% of which appear only once. The sample consisted of PBMCs or T cells enriched from blood (not recorded which). The receptor source for this set is a man in his forties who had recovered from COVID-19.

V gene TRBV6-5 combines with J gene TRBJ1-6; D is perhaps TRBD1 (5 bases). With 6 bases removed from V and 0 bases from J, the gap between germline ends came to 9 bases. Looked up from germline, CDR1 is MNHEY and CDR2 is SVGAGI. The CDR3 totals 15 residues. The CDR3 spells CASRLDSSYNSPLHF. CDR3 coding DNA: TGTGCCAGCAGATTAGACAGCTCCTATAATTCACCCCTCCACTTT.

This sequence joins TRBV4-1 and TRBJ2-1; 7 nucleotides align to TRBD1. Losses at the gene ends were 6 bases for V and 10 bases for J; bases not matched to a gene: 9. Germline V gene lookup returns CDR1 MGHRA and CDR2 YSYEKL. The CDR3 extends over 13 amino acids. The CDR3 reads CASRRTGGGEQFF. The CDR3 nucleotides read TGCGCCAGCAGGCGGACAGGTGGAGGCGAGCAGTTCTTC.

The chain couples TRBV30 to TRBJ1-3; D is perhaps TRBD1 (6 bases). Germline CDR1 reads GTSNPN; CDR2 reads SVGIG (reference sequence). The V end was cut by 0 bases, the J end by 1 base, with 7 bases between. The length of the CDR3 is 14 residues. The CDR3, as DNA: TGTGCCTGGAGTGTGCAGGGGTCTGGAAACACCATATATTTT. It codes for CAWSVQGSGNTIYF.

The chain employs TRBV18 and TRBJ2-7, with 8 bases aligning to TRBD1. The germline V gene has CDR1 KGHSH and CDR2 LQKENI. The V and J ends lost 6 bases and 6 bases, in that order; junction bases with no gene match: 10. The CDR3 has 14 amino acids. This chain's CDR3 is CASSLDWTGREQYF. The CDR3 DNA reads as TGTGCCAGCTCCCTCGACTGGACAGGGCGCGAGCAGTACTTC.

J is TRBJ2-7 and V is TRBV19; D is unresolved. The V end was cut by 9 bases, the J end by 1 base, with 10 bases between. The CDR3 extends over 12 amino acids. Germline assignment: CDR1 LNHDA and CDR2 SQIVND (reference sequence). The CDR3 bases are TGTGCCAGCAGAGGTCAGTCCTACGAGCAGTACTTC. It codes for CASRGQSYEQYF.

The chain carries TRBV28 and TRBJ2-7, with a tentative D call TRBD1 (5 bases). The V gene lost 5 bases and the J gene lost 2 bases, with 13 bases spanning the gap. The CDR3 has 14 amino acids. Looked up from germline, CDR1 is MDHEN and CDR2 is SYDVKM. The CDR3 region has the DNA TGTGCCAGCAGTCCAGGGCCCCTCCCCTACGAGCAGTACTTC. Protein product: CASSPGPLPYEQYF. Combining the CDR3 with reference TRBV28 and TRBJ2-7 gives the whole variable domain DVKVTQSSRYLVKRTGEKVFLECVQDMDHENMFWYRQDPGLGLRLIYFSYDVKMKEKGDIPEGYSVSREKKERFSLILESASTNQTSMYLCASSPGPLPYEQYFGPGTRLTVT.

V is TRBV28 and J is TRBJ2-2; D unclear. Per the germline V gene, CDR1 is MDHEN and CDR2 is SYDVKM. The CDR3 length is 14 residues. V was pared by 5 bases and J by 7 bases, with 14 bases between. The CDR3 is CASSPGSRNGELFF. CDR3 sequence (DNA): TGTGCCAGCAGTCCCGGGTCACGGAACGGGGAGCTGTTTTTT.

This clone occurred once. The V and J genes are TRBV7-9 and TRBJ2-7; D unresolved. There are 13 residues in the CDR3. V was clipped by 4 bases and J by 3 bases, with 10 bases between them. CDR1 and CDR2 from the germline V gene are SEHNR and FQNEAQ (reference sequence). CDR3 coding DNA: TGTGCCAGCAGCTCCCCACGCGACTACGAGCAGTACTTC. It specifies CASSSPRDYEQYF.

V gene TRBV5-1 combines with J gene TRBJ2-1, with 8 bases fitting TRBD1. CDR3 length: 16 amino acids. Germline V gives CDR1 SGHRS, CDR2 YFSETQ. V dropped 2 bases and J dropped 8; count of bases not matched to a gene: 12. This CDR3 reads CASSFAPGQEIDEQFF. The CDR3 coding sequence is TGCGCCAGCAGCTTTGCCCCGGGACAGGAGATAGATGAGCAGTTCTTC.

The chain couples TRBV5-4 to TRBJ2-5, with TRBD1 as a possible D gene (6 bases). Looked up from germline, CDR1 is SGHNT and CDR2 is YYREEE (reference sequence). This CDR3 comprises 14 residues. The ends were cut back, 0 bases at V and 4 bases at J, with 10 bases in the middle. The CDR3 is CASSLGGRGETQYF. DNA for the CDR3: TGTGCCAGCAGCTTGGGGGGGCGAGGAGAGACCCAGTACTTC.

The CDR3 region is CASSEPGQAPYEQYF. Written as DNA, the CDR3 is TGTGCCAGCAGTGAACCGGGACAGGCCCCCTACGAGCAGTACTTC. The genes are TRBV6-1 and TRBJ2-7; 8 bases are a match to TRBD1. The V gene's germline CDR1 is MNHNS and CDR2 SASEGT. The CDR3 consists of 15 residues. V lost 2 bases to trimming and J lost 2 bases; unmatched junction nucleotides: 5.

CDR3 coding DNA: TGTGCCTGGAGTGCCGGACTAGCGGTTACCTACGAGCAGTACTTC. This translates into CAWSAGLAVTYEQYF. The rearrangement uses TRBV30 and TRBJ2-7; 10 bases map to TRBD2. After removal of 1 base from V and 2 bases from J, the junction contained 5 bases not matched to a gene. The germline CDR1 and CDR2 sequences are GTSNPN and SVGIG (reference sequence). CDR3 length equals 15 residues.

This clone was picked up one time. The V call is TRBV24-1, the J call TRBJ2-2, with D tentatively TRBD2 (5 bases). V lost 3 bases to trimming and J lost 4 bases, with 11 bases between them. This CDR3 region has 15 residues. The germline V gene has CDR1 KGHDR and CDR2 SFDVKD. CDR3 residues: CATSDPRTFTGELFF. Here the CDR3 DNA reads TGTGCCACCAGTGATCCCCGGACTTTCACCGGGGAGCTGTTTTTT.

V and J are TRBV19 and TRBJ1-5, with 7 bases lining up with TRBD1. CDR1 is LNHDA and CDR2 is SQIVND in the germline V gene (reference sequence). The CDR3 loop spans 15 amino acids. V lost 3 bases and J lost 0; bases outside the gene matches: 2. CDR3 bases: TGTGCCAGTAGTATGGGACAGTCTAGCAATCAGCCCCAGCATTTT. Residues: CASSMGQSSNQPQHF.

This chain uses TRBV6-1 with TRBJ1-1; no definite D call. Trimming stripped 1 base from V and 0 bases from J, with 9 bases between. CDR1 is MNHNS and CDR2 is SASEGT in the germline V gene. The CDR3 has 15 amino acids. The CDR3 DNA reads TGTGCCAGCAGTGAAGTTTTAGAGCTGAACACTGAAGCTTTCTTT. Amino acids: CASSEVLELNTEAFF.

This clone was detected once. The gene calls are TRBV28 and TRBJ2-2; the D gene is possibly TRBD2 (6 bases). From germline, CDR1 is MDHEN and CDR2 SYDVKM. The CDR3 spans 15 residues. V was clipped by 6 bases and J by 6 bases, with 17 bases between them. The CDR3 DNA reads TGTGCCAGCAGCCCCTCGGCGGGAACTCCCGGGGAGCTGTTTTTT. It translates to CASSPSAGTPGELFF.

V and J are TRBV7-3 and TRBJ2-3; 10 bases match TRBD1. The CDR3 consists of 14 residues. Germline CDR1 reads SGHTA; CDR2 reads FQGTGA. V lost 5 bases and J lost 9; bases outside the gene matches: 8. The CDR3 nucleotides are TGTGCCAGCAGCCCGGGACAGGGGTTCGGCACGCAGTATTTT. The encoded protein is CASSPGQGFGTQYF.

J is TRBJ1-1 and V is TRBV27; D is unresolved. The V gene lost 2 bases and the J gene lost 1 base, with 5 bases spanning the gap. There are 13 residues in the CDR3. CDR1 MNHEY and CDR2 SMNVEV come from the germline V gene (reference sequence). CDR3 in DNA: TGTGCCAGCAGTTTAGCGGGGAACACTGAAGCTTTCTTT. Translated: CASSLAGNTEAFF.

V and J are TRBV27 and TRBJ2-7; D is perhaps TRBD2 (6 bases). Germline CDR1 MNHEY, CDR2 SMNVEV (reference sequence). This CDR3 region has 12 residues. The ends were cut back, 8 bases at V and 4 bases at J, with 12 bases in the middle. The CDR3 DNA is TGTGCCAGCTCCCTCGGAGGGTACGAGCAGTACTTC. Its translation is CASSLGGYEQYF.

This clone occurred a few times. This sequence joins TRBV3-1 (or the pseudogene TRBV3-2) and TRBJ2-3; D unclear. This CDR3 comprises 12 residues. With 4 bases removed from V and 4 bases from J, the gap between germline ends came to 6 bases. CDR1 and CDR2 from the germline V gene are LGHDT and YNNKEL (reference sequence). The CDR3 loop is CASSLVSDTQYF. CDR3 bases: TGTGCCAGCAGCCTAGTATCAGATACGCAGTATTTT.

This chain connects TRBV12-3 or TRBV12-4 to TRBJ1-5, with D maybe TRBD1 (5 bases). Trimming cost V 4 bases and J 5 bases, with 9 bases left between them. There are 13 residues in the CDR3. CDR3 nucleotides: TGTGCCAGCAGTTCCGGGGGTTATCAGCCCCAGCATTTT. Translated, it gives CASSSGGYQPQHF.

V usage is TRBV11-3 and J usage is TRBJ1-2, with D tentatively TRBD1 (5 bases). V shed 1 base and J shed 7 bases, with 7 bases lying between them. CDR3 size: 12 residues. Germline lookup yields CDR1 SGHNT and CDR2 YENEEA. The CDR3 DNA follows: TGTGCCAGCAGCTTAGTCGGGGGTGGCTACACCTTC. This sequence encodes CASSLVGGGYTF.

The CDR3 here is CAILSYQGANYSNQPQHF. DNA for the CDR3: TGTGCCATCTTAAGTTATCAGGGGGCAAATTATAGCAATCAGCCCCAGCATTTT. V is TRBV5-3 and J is TRBJ1-5, with TRBD1 matching over 8 bases. TRBV5-3 is an open reading frame whose function is uncertain. With 9 bases clipped from V and 0 bases from J, the junction kept 17 bases outside the gene matches. The CDR3 contains 18 residues.

This chain joins TRBV25-1 and TRBJ2-1; 10 bases map to TRBD1. V shed 4 bases and J 5 bases; nucleotides not matched to a gene: 5. CDR1 is MGHDK and CDR2 is SYGVNS in the germline V gene. This CDR3 is built from 15 residues. The CDR3 loop is CASSAPGQGNNEQFF. DNA of the CDR3: TGTGCCAGCAGTGCTCCGGGACAGGGGAACAATGAGCAGTTCTTC.

This chain connects TRBV3-1 (or the pseudogene TRBV3-2) to TRBJ1-2; D might be TRBD1 (6 bases). The CDR3 contains 16 residues. V was trimmed by 0 bases and J by 4 bases, leaving 15 bases between them. The germline gives CDR1 LGHDT, CDR2 YNNKEL (reference sequence). The CDR3 DNA follows: TGTGCCAGCAGCCAAGAGGGTAGAGGGGGAGTCTATGGCTACACCTTC. It is translated as CASSQEGRGGVYGYTF.

This clone was observed a single time. The chain recombines TRBV7-8 with TRBJ2-7; TRBD1 matches at 10 bases. The CDR3 has 14 residues. Germline trimming cut 1 base from V and 5 bases from J; bases unmatched to any gene: 2. Germline V CDR1 and CDR2: SGHVS, FQNEAQ. CDR3 in amino acids: CASSLGDRGHEQYF. CDR3 nucleotides: TGTGCCAGCAGCTTAGGGGACAGGGGACACGAGCAGTACTTC.

The V and J genes are TRBV6-5 and TRBJ2-3, with TRBD2 identical over 8 bases. The CDR3 spans 14 residues. The V segment lost 5 bases and the J segment 2 bases; nucleotides outside the gene matches: 3. Per germline, CDR1 MNHEY and CDR2 SVGAGI. CDR3: CASSPLAVTDTQYF. DNA for the CDR3: TGTGCCAGCAGTCCACTAGCGGTCACAGATACGCAGTATTTT.

This chain links TRBV2 with TRBJ1-4, with D possibly being TRBD1 (5 bases). The CDR3 is made up of 14 amino acids. Trimming took off 0 bases at V and 10 bases at J, with 12 bases between the two ends. The germline V gene has CDR1 SNHLY and CDR2 FYNNEI. For the CDR3, the DNA is TGTGCCAGCAGTGAAGCGGGCAGGGCCGGAAAACTGTTTTTT. It yields the protein CASSEAGRAGKLFF.